The clone carrying this T cell receptor beta chain has a count of ten or more. Its antigen is still unknown. The data stem from a study of T cells after yellow fever vaccination. General study results and limits: Boosting was followed by the reappearance of most primary-vaccination clones (just under 98% CD4, around 91% CD8).

One entry per CDR3 protein results from TCRdb running MiXCR on the 5' RACE reads. In the table there are roughly 65,000 distinct CDR3 sequences, 5% to 6.5% of which are singletons. This CDR3 has 13 amino acids. Trimming shortened V by 7 bases and J by 2 bases, and 7 bases separated the two germline ends. Germline CDR1 reads KGHDR; CDR2 reads SFDVKD. The source is a man between 18 and 29 years old who received the YFV17D yellow fever vaccine. The rearrangement uses TRBV24-1 and TRBJ2-2, with D unresolved. The material sequenced was CD4+ T cells sorted from PBMCs, taken roughly 14 days after the first yellow fever vaccination. Written as DNA, the CDR3 is TGTGCCACCAGCGGTCCAAACACCGGGGAGCTGTTTTTT. Protein product: CATSGPNTGELFF.